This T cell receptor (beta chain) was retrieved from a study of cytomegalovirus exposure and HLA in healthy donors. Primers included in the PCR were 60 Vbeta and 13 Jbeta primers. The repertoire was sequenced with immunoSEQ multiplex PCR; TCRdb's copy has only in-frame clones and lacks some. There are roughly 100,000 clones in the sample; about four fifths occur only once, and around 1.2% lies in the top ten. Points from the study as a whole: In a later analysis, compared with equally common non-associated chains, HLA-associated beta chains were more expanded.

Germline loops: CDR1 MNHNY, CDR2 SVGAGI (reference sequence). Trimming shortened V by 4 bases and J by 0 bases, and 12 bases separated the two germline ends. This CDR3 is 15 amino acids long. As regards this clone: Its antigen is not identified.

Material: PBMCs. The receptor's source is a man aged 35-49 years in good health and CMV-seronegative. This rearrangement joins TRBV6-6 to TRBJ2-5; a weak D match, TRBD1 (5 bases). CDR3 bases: TGTGCCAGCAGTTCCTCGACAGAGTACCAAGAGACCCAGTACTTC. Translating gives CASSSSTEYQETQYF.